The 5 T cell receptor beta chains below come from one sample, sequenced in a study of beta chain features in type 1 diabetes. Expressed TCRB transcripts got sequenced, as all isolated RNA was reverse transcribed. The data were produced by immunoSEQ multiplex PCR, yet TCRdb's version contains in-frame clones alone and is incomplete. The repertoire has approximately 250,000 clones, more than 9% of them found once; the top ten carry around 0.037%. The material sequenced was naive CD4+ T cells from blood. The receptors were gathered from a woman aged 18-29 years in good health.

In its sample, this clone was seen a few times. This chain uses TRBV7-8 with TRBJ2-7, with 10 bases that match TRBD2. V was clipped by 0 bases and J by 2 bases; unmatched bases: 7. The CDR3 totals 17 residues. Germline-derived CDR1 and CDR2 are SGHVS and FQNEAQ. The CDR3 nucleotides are TGTGCCAGCAGCTTAGCGGTCCTAGCGGGAGCCCCCTACGAGCAGTACTTC. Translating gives CASSLAVLAGAPYEQYF.

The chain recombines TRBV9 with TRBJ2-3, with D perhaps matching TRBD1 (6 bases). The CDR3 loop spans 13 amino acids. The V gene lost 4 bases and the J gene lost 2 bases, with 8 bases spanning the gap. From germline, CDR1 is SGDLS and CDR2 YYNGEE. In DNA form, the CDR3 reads TGTGCCAGCAGCCCAGGGGCCACAGATACGCAGTATTTT. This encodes CASSPGATDTQYF.

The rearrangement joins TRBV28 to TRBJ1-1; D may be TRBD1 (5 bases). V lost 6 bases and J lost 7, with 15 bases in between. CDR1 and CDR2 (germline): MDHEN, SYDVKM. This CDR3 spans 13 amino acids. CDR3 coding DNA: TGTGCCAGCAGATACGTGGTTAGGGGTGAAGCTTTCTTT. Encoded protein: CASRYVVRGEAFF.

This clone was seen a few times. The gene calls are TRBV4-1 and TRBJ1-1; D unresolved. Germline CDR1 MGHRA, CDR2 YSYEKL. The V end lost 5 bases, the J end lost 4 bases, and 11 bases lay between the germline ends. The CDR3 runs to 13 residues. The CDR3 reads CASSYGSRTEAFF. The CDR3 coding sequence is TGCGCCAGCAGCTACGGTTCGCGCACTGAAGCTTTCTTT.

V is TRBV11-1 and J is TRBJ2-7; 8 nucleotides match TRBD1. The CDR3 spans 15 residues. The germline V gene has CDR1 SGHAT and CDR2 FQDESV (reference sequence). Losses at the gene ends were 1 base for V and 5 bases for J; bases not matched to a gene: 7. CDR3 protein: CASSLGGQVRDEQYF. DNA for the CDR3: TGTGCCAGCAGCTTAGGGGGACAGGTCCGAGACGAGCAGTACTTC.